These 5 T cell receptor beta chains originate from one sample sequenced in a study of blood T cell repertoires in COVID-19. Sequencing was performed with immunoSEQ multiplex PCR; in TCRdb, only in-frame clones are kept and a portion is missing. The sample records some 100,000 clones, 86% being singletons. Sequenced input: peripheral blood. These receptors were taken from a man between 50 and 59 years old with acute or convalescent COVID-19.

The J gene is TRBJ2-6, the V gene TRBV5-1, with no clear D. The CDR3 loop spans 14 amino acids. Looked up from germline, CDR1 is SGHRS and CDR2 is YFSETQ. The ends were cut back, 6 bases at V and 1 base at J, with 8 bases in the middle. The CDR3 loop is CASTPYSGANVLTF. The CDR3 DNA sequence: TGCGCCAGCACTCCTTATTCTGGGGCCAACGTCCTGACTTTC.

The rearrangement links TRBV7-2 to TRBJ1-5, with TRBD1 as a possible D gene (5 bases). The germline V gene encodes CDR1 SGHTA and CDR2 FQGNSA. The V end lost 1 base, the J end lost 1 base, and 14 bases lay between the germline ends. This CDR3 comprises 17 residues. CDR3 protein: CASSLVGGDASNQPQHF. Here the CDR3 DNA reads TGTGCCAGCAGCTTAGTTGGAGGGGATGCGAGCAATCAGCCCCAGCATTTT.

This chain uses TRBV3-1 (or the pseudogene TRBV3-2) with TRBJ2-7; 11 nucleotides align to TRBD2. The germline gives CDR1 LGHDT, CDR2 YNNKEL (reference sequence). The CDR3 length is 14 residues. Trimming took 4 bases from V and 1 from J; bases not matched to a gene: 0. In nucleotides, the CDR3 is TGTGCCAGCAGCCGGACTAGCGGGTCCTACGAGCAGTACTTC. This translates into CASSRTSGSYEQYF.

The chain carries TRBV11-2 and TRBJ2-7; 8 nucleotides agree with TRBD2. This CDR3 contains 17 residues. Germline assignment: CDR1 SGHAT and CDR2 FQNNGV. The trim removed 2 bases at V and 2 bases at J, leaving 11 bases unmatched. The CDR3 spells CASSLLAGDVSPYEQYF. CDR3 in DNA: TGTGCCAGCAGCTTACTAGCGGGCGACGTTTCTCCCTACGAGCAGTACTTC.

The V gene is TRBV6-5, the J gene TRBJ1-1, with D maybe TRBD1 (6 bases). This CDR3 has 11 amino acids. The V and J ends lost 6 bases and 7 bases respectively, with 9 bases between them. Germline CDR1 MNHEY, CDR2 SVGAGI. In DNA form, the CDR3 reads TGTGCCAGCAGGAGGGGGGGTGAAGCTTTCTTT. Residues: CASRRGGEAFF.